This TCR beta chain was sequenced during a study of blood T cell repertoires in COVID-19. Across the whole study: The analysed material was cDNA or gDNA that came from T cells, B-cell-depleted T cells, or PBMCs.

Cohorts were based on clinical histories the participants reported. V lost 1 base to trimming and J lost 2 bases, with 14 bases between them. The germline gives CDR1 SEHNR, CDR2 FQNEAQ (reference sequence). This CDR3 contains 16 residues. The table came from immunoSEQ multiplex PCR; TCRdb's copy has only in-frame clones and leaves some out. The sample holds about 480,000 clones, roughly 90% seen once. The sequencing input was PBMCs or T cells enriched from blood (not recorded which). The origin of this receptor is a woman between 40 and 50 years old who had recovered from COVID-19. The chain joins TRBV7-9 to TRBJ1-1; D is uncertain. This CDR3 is CASSLVWSLLNTEAFF. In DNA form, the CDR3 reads TGTGCCAGCAGCTTAGTGTGGTCGTTACTCAACACTGAAGCTTTCTTT.